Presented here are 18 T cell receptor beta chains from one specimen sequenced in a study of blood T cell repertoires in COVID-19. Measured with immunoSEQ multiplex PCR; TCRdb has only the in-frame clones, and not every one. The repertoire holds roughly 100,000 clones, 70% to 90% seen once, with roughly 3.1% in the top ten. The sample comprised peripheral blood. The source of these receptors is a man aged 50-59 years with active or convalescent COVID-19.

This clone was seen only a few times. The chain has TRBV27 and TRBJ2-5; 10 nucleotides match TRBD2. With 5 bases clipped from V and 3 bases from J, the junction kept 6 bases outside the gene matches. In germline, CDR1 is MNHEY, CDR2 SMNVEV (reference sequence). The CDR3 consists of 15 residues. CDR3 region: CASSSLAGAEETQYF. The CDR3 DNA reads TGTGCCAGCAGTAGTCTAGCGGGGGCCGAAGAGACCCAGTACTTC.

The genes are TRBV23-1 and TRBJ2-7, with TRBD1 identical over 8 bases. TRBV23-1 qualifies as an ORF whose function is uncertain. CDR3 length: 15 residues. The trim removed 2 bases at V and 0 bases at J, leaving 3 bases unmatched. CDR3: CASSQRTGSSYEQYF. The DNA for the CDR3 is TGCGCCAGCAGTCAAAGGACAGGGAGCTCCTACGAGCAGTACTTC.

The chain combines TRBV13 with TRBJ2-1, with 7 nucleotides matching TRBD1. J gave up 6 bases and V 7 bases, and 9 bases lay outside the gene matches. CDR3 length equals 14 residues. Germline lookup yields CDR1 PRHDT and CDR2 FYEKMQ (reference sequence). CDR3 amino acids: CASNRNRDSNEQFF. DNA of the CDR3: TGTGCCAGCAACCGGAACCGGGACAGCAATGAGCAGTTCTTC. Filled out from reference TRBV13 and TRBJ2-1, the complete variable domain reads AAGVIQSPRHLIKEKRETATLKCYPIPRHDTVYWYQQGPGQDPQFLISFYEKMQSDKGSIPDRFSAQQFSDYHSELNMSSLELGDSALYFCASNRNRDSNEQFFGPGTRLTVL.

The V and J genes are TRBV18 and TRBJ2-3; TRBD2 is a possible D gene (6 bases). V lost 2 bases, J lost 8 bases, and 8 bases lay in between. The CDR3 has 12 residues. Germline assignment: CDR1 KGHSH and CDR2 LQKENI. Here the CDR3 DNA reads TGTGCCAGCTCACCAGGGAGGCCTACGCAGTATTTT. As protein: CASSPGRPTQYF.

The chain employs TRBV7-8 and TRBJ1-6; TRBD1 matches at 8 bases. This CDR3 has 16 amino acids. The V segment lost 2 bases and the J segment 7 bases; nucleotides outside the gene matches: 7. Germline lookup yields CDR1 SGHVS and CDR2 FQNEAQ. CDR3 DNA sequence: TGTGCCAGCAGCTTACAACCCGACAGGGGCAATTCACCCCTCCACTTT. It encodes CASSLQPDRGNSPLHF.

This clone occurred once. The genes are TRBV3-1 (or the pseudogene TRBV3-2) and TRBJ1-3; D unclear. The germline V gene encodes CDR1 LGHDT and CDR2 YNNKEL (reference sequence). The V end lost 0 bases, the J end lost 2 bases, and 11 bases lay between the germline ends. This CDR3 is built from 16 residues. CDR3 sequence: CASSQDPATTGNTIYF. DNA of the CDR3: TGTGCCAGCAGCCAAGATCCTGCGACAACTGGAAACACCATATATTTT.

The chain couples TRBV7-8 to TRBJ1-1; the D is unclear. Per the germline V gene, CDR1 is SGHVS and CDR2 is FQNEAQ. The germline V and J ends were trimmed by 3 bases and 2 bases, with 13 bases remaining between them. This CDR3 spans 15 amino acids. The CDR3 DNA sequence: TGTGCCAGCAGCTTGCGGCCCCGGGGTAACACTGAAGCTTTCTTT. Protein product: CASSLRPRGNTEAFF. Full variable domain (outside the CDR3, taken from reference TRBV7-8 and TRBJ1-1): GAGVSQSPRYKVAKRGQDVALRCDPISGHVSLFWYQQALGQGPEFLTYFQNEAQLDKSGLPSDRFFAERPEGSVSTLKIQRTQQEDSAVYLCASSLRPRGNTEAFFGQGTRLTVV.

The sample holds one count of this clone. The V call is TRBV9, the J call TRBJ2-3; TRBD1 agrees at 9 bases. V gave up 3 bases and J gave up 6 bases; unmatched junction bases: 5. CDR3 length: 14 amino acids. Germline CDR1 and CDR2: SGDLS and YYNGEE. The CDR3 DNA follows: TGTGCCAGCAGCGCGTGGGACAGGGACGATACGCAGTATTTT. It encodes CASSAWDRDDTQYF.

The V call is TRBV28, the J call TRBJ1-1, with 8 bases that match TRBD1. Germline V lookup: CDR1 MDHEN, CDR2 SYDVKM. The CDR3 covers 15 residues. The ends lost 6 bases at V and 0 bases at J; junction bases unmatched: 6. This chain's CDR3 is CASRAGGPMNTEAFF. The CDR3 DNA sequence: TGTGCCAGCAGAGCAGGGGGCCCTATGAACACTGAAGCTTTCTTT.

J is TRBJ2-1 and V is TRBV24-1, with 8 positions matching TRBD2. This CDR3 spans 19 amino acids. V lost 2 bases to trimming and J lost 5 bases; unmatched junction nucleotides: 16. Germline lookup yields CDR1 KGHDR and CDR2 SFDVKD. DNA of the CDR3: TGTGCCACCAGTGATTCTAAATGGCTTCCCGGGGGGGGCAACAATGAGCAGTTCTTC. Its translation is CATSDSKWLPGGGNNEQFF.

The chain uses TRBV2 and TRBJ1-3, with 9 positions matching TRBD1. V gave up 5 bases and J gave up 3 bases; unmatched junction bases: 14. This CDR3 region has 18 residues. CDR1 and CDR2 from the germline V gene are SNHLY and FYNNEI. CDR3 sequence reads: CASSFDTIGQGYGNTIYF. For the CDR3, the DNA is TGTGCCAGCAGTTTTGATACTATAGGACAGGGGTATGGAAACACCATATATTTT.

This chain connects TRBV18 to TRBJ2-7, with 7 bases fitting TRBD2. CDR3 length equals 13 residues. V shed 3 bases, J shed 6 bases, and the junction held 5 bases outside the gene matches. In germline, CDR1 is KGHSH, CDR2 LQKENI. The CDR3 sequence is CASSPGGVTEQYV. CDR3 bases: TGTGCCAGCTCACCGGGGGGGGTGACCGAGCAGTACGTC.

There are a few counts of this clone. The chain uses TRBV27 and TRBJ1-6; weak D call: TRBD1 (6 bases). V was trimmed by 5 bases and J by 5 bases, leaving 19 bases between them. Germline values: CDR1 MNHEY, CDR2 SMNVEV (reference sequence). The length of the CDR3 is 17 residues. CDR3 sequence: CASSRRTELMDNSPLHF. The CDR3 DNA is TGTGCCAGCAGTCGACGGACAGAATTGATGGATAATTCACCCCTCCACTTT.

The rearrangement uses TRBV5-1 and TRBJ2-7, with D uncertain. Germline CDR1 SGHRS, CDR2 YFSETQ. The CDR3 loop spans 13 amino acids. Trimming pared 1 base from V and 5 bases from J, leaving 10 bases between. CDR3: CASSLQETHEQYF. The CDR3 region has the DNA TGCGCCAGCAGCTTGCAGGAAACCCACGAGCAGTACTTC. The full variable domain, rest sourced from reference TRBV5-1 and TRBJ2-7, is KAGVTQTPRYLIKTRGQQVTLSCSPISGHRSVSWYQQTPGQGLQFLFEYFSETQRNKGNFPGRFSGRQFSNSRSEMNVSTLELGDSALYLCASSLQETHEQYFGPGTRLTVT.

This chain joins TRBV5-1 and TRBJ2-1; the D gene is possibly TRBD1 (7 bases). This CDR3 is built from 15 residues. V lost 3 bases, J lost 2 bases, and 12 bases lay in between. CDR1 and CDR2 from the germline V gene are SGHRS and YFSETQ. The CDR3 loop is CASSSGGSPYNEQFF. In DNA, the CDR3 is TGCGCCAGCAGCTCAGGGGGGTCTCCCTACAATGAGCAGTTCTTC.

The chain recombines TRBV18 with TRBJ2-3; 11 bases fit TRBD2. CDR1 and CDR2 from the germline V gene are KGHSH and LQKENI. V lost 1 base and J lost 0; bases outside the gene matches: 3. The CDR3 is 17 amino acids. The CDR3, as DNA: TGTGCCAGCTCACCACGTAGCGGGGGGGCCAGCACAGATACGCAGTATTTT. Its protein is CASSPRSGGASTDTQYF.

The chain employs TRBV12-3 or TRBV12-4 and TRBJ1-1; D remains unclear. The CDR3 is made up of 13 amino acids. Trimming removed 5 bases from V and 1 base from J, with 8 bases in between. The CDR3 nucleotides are TGTGCCAGCAGTATACAGTGGAACACTGAAGCTTTCTTT. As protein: CASSIQWNTEAFF.

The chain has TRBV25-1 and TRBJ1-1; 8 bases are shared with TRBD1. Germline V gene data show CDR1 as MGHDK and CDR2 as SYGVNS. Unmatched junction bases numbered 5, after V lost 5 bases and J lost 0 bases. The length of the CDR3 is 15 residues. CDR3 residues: CASSTRQGLNTEAFF. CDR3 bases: TGTGCCAGCAGTACACGACAGGGGTTGAACACTGAAGCTTTCTTT.